This TCR beta chain came from a study of OX40 agonist ivuxolimab in advanced cancers. The germline V gene has CDR1 MNHEY and CDR2 SVGAGI. The CDR3 has 16 amino acids. Trimming cost V 2 bases and J 7 bases; bases outside gene matches: 8. This clone was counted once. Measured with immunoSEQ multiplex PCR; TCRdb has only the in-frame clones, and not every one. Of about 13,000 clones in the sample, over 70% were seen once. This material consisted of CD4+ or CD8+ T cells sorted from blood, taken in a trial of the OX40 agonist ivuxolimab. The sequence derives from an adult with an advanced solid tumor such as melanoma, head and neck, liver or kidney cancer. V usage is TRBV6-5 and J usage is TRBJ2-2, with 9 nucleotides matching TRBD2. In nucleotides, the CDR3 is TGTGCCAGCAGTTACGAATCTAGCGGGACGAGCGGGGAGCTGTTTTTT. Its protein is CASSYESSGTSGELFF.